This T cell receptor beta chain is drawn from a study of a mutant IDH1 vaccine in newly diagnosed glioma (dated by TCRdb to the early 2020s). A note on the overall study: Eight vaccinations were administered to patients in weeks 1, 3, 5, 7, 11, 15, 19 and 23, corresponding to visits V03 through V10. Longitudinal TCRB deep sequencing was done for 25 to 30 treated patients, wherever samples were available for exploratory analyses. Before enrollment, patients had received standard therapy of radiotherapy alone, temozolomide alone, or radiochemotherapy with temozolomide; most received the combination. Vaccination started 4-6 weeks after radiotherapy alone, or was given together with temozolomide cycles in the groups whose treatment included chemotherapy. Peripheral blood samples were drawn at six visits, namely V03 (baseline), V05, V07, V10, V12 and V13. Of the roughly 31 treated patients, about 60% were male and around 40% were female, and the mean age was roughly 40 years. The investigation overall reported the following: Pseudoprogression seemed to be unrelated to changes in the top peripheral T cell clonotypes found by TCRB sequencing. Availability determined which PBMC samples were chosen for TCRB deep sequencing. Across multiple MHC alleles, vaccine-induced immune responses were seen in around 94% of patients. According to the authors, sample limitations meant that analyses of patient blood samples could not be reproduced.

The label giving this sample's time point can be read as: week 5, during vaccination. Every vaccine dose consisted of 300 ug of a 20-mer mutant IDH1 peptide in Montanide, administered subcutaneously together with topical imiquimod. Donors had newly diagnosed WHO grade 3 or 4 IDH1-mutant astrocytomas with loss of nuclear ATRX. The samples were drawn from NOA16, a multicentre, single-arm, open-label phase I trial in Germany that tested a mutant IDH1 peptide vaccine in humans for the first time. Genomic DNA for TCRB sequencing was extracted from EDTA blood using the DNeasy Blood and Tissue Kit. As encoded in the germline V gene, CDR1 is LGHNT while CDR2 is FRNRAP. CDR3 length: 14 amino acids, cysteine to phenylalanine. The kept DNA is CDR3 alone, 42 bases in frame from the first base. Trimming removed 7 bases from V and 2 bases from J, leaving 12 bases between the germline ends. Comments on this clone: Its antigen remains undetermined. Base qualities are not at hand, and no much larger clone is one base apart.

Library generation was performed with the immunoSEQ multiplex PCR assay. Rearranged TCR beta chain sequences were amplified using the hsTCRB Kit according to the manufacturer's protocol. An Illumina MiSeq was used to sequence the TCRB libraries. As for the original processing: The proprietary platform of the kit vendor was used for demultiplexing, trimming and gene mapping. Drawn from immuneACCESS, this table holds only the in-frame rearrangements with V and J called that TCRdb kept. Clones are partly lost; checked studies trace under half to an unresolved V gene and leave the rest unexplained. That table supplies the V and J calls and clone size; D and trimming were determined from the DNA. Here the sample has around 32,000 clones; around 90% occur a single time. Jointly, the top ten make up approximately 3.4% of the sample.

The chain links TRBV12-5 with TRBJ2-1; there is no confident call for the D gene. This TCR was sampled from a middle-aged woman with glioma. Some clones in this sample may be carry-over from other donors' samples. Sequenced material: peripheral blood mononuclear cells (PBMCs), taken from a glioma patient whose treatment included an IDH1 peptide vaccine. CDR3 sequence: CASAQANTYNEQFF. The sequenced DNA: TGTGCTAGTGCCCAAGCGAACACCTACAATGAGCAGTTCTTC.